This T cell receptor beta chain was retrieved from a study of neurological immune-mediated disorders. Whole-study findings and limits: No sharing of CDR3 amino acid sequences was observed among expanded clones across subjects, suggesting private repertoires in all groups.

V shed 4 bases, J shed 6 bases, and the junction held 8 bases outside the gene matches. The CDR3 runs to 15 residues. Germline V lookup: CDR1 SGHKS, CDR2 YYEKEE (reference sequence). The team produced cDNA through 5'RACE using 10-nucleotide random UMIs. Each CDR3 protein is one row after TCRdb ran MiXCR on the 5' RACE reads. The sample yields more than 25,000 distinct CDR3 sequences, approximately 22% seen once. As concerns this clonotype: Its antigen is unidentified.

The sorted libraries were prepared using about 1 million CD4+ or CD8+ T cells that had themselves been sorted. The chain couples TRBV5-5 to TRBJ1-4; 8 positions agree with TRBD1. This sequence originates from a man aged 50 to 60 with HTLV-1-associated myelopathy (HAM/TSP). Sequencing input: CD4+ T cells from blood. The CDR3 loop reads CASSRSQGEDEKLFF. Here the CDR3 DNA reads TGTGCCAGCAGCAGATCACAGGGGGAGGATGAAAAACTGTTTTTT. The full variable domain, its missing parts supplied by reference TRBV5-5 and TRBJ1-4, is DAGVTQSPTHLIKTRGQQVTLRCSPISGHKSVSWYQQVLGQGPQFIFQYYEKEERGRGNFPDRFSARQFPNYSSELNVNALLLGDSALYLCASSRSQGEDEKLFFGSGTQLSVL.